This T cell receptor (beta chain) stems from a study of identical twins. Study-wide results and limits: There were fewer insertions in abundant cord blood beta clonotypes, but memory repertoires showed no such pattern. Twins' excess sharing was less marked for out-of-frame beta sequences.

TCRdb fed the 5' RACE reads into MiXCR, producing one record per CDR3 protein. The table includes 200,000 to 250,000 distinct CDR3 sequences, roughly 7% detected once. Every donor was a healthy Caucasian. Notes on this clonotype: What it binds is unknown.

The CDR3 extends over 14 amino acids. CDR1 and CDR2 (germline): SGHTA, FQGTGA. Trimming pared 4 bases from V and 6 bases from J, leaving 13 bases between. These sequences were also reported in another study, on yellow fever vaccine responses in identical twins.

This receptor was obtained from a woman aged 18-29 years in good health. The chain employs TRBV7-3 and TRBJ2-1, with D uncertain. Sequencing input: memory (CD45RO+) T cells sorted from blood. The CDR3: CASSSSTTINEQFF. The DNA of the CDR3 is TGTGCCAGCAGCTCATCTACTACTATCAATGAGCAGTTCTTC.